The rows below give T cell receptor beta chains drawn from one sample of a study of blood T cell repertoires in COVID-19. Generated by immunoSEQ multiplex PCR, the TCRdb table keeps only in-frame clones and is missing some. The sample carries over 250,000 clones, approximately 90% recorded once. Sequenced material: PBMCs or T cells enriched from blood (not recorded which). The origin of the receptors is a woman aged 55-69 years in a cohort exposed to, infected with or recovered from COVID-19 (not recorded which). CDR3s include the opening cysteine and the closing phenylalanine or tryptophan. The order of the fields is clone size, D gene, J gene, V gene, CDR3 protein, CDR3 DNA. The D gene is left open where the match is weak. Clone size appears in some rows only: once, few, many, or a class for an expanded clone.

size: -
D: -
J: TRBJ1-2
V: TRBV2
CDR3: CASSAYRADYGYTF
DNA: TGTGCCAGCAGTGCGTACAGGGCGGACTATGGCTACACCTTC

size: -
D: TRBD1
J: TRBJ2-1
V: TRBV6-5
CDR3: CASSYSDREFPQFF
DNA: TGTGCCAGCAGTTACTCGGACAGGGAGTTCCCGCAGTTCTTC

size: -
D: -
J: TRBJ2-1
V: TRBV28
CDR3: CASSLGPLATGFEQFF
DNA: TGTGCCAGCAGTTTAGGGCCGCTAGCGACCGGCTTTGAGCAGTTCTTC

size: -
D: TRBD1
J: TRBJ1-2
V: TRBV19
CDR3: CASSIDRGRHGYTF
DNA: TGTGCCAGTAGTATCGACAGGGGCCGGCATGGCTACACCTTC

size: -
D: -
J: TRBJ2-3
V: TRBV5-1
CDR3: CASSLGRGTSTDTQYF
DNA: TGCGCCAGCAGCTTGGGTAGGGGAACTAGCACAGATACGCAGTATTTT

size: -
D: -
J: TRBJ2-4
V: TRBV7-3
CDR3: CASSFGAGDIQYF
DNA: TGTGCCAGCAGCTTCGGAGCGGGCGACATTCAGTACTTC

size: -
D: -
J: TRBJ2-7
V: TRBV19
CDR3: CASSIGGSYEQYF
DNA: TGTGCCAGTAGTATTGGGGGCAGCTACGAGCAGTACTTC

size: -
D: TRBD1
J: TRBJ1-3
V: TRBV28
CDR3: CASSLVDRVENTIYF
DNA: TGTGCCAGCAGTTTGGTCGACAGGGTGGAAAACACCATATATTTT

size: -
D: TRBD1
J: TRBJ1-2
V: TRBV20-1
CDR3: CSASLQGAGGYTF
DNA: TGCAGTGCTAGTCTGCAGGGGGCGGGCGGCTACACCTTC

size: once
D: TRBD2
J: TRBJ2-1
V: TRBV27
CDR3: CASSLRAGAGNEQFF
DNA: TGTGCCAGCAGTTTAAGAGCGGGAGCGGGTAATGAGCAGTTCTTC

size: -
D: TRBD1
J: TRBJ1-2
V: TRBV11-2
CDR3: CASTWDRAGGYTF
DNA: TGTGCCAGCACCTGGGACAGGGCGGGAGGCTACACCTTC

size: -
D: -
J: TRBJ1-1
V: TRBV23-1
CDR3: CASSQSRHSMNTEAFF
DNA: TGCGCCAGCAGTCAATCACGGCATAGCATGAACACTGAAGCTTTCTTT

size: -
D: TRBD2
J: TRBJ2-3
V: TRBV7-6
CDR3: CASSLVGGRADGAQYF
DNA: TGTGCCAGCAGCTTAGTCGGCGGGAGGGCCGATGGTGCGCAGTATTTT

size: -
D: -
J: TRBJ2-1
V: TRBV20-1
CDR3: CSASGGGASRFYNEQFF
DNA: TGCAGTGCTAGTGGAGGGGGCGCATCTAGGTTCTACAATGAGCAGTTCTTC

size: -
D: TRBD2
J: TRBJ2-7
V: TRBV10-3
CDR3: CAISESSPASGSLGQYF
DNA: TGTGCCATCAGTGAGTCCTCCCCGGCTAGCGGGTCTCTGGGGCAGTACTTC

size: -
D: -
J: TRBJ1-5
V: TRBV2
CDR3: CASSVGQASNQPQHF
DNA: TGTGCCAGCAGTGTCGGCCAGGCTAGCAATCAGCCCCAGCATTTT

size: -
D: TRBD1
J: TRBJ1-2
V: TRBV4-1
CDR3: CASSRPGQGVGYTF
DNA: TGCGCCAGCAGCCGCCCGGGACAGGGGGTTGGCTACACCTTC

size: -
D: TRBD2
J: TRBJ2-7
V: TRBV11-3
CDR3: CASSLRDGRAEGAEQYF
DNA: TGTGCCAGCAGCTTAAGAGACGGGAGGGCGGAAGGTGCCGAGCAGTACTTC

size: -
D: -
J: TRBJ1-2
V: TRBV29-1
CDR3: CSVVLLGRGKGGYTF
DNA: TGCAGCGTTGTATTATTGGGCAGGGGAAAGGGAGGCTACACCTTC

size: -
D: TRBD2
J: TRBJ2-7
V: TRBV4-2
CDR3: CASSHLTSGIDNLYEQYF
DNA: TGTGCCAGCAGCCACCTGACTAGCGGGATCGACAATTTATACGAGCAGTACTTC

size: -
D: -
J: TRBJ1-5
V: TRBV5-4
CDR3: CASSLDFNQPQHF
DNA: TGTGCCAGCAGCCTGGACTTCAATCAGCCCCAGCATTTT

size: -
D: -
J: TRBJ2-6
V: TRBV6-2/TRBV6-3
CDR3: CASSPSVSGANVLTF
DNA: TGTGCCAGCAGTCCATCAGTCTCTGGGGCCAACGTCCTGACTTTC

size: -
D: TRBD1
J: TRBJ1-1
V: TRBV28
CDR3: CASSYRDRGLSSAEAFF
DNA: TGTGCCAGCAGTTACCGGGACAGGGGGCTTAGTAGCGCTGAAGCTTTCTTT

size: -
D: TRBD1
J: TRBJ1-1
V: TRBV18
CDR3: CASSWDRGALNTEAFF
DNA: TGTGCCAGCTCGTGGGACAGGGGGGCACTGAACACTGAAGCTTTCTTT

size: -
D: TRBD1
J: TRBJ2-7
V: TRBV19
CDR3: CASGDRVTYEQYF
DNA: TGTGCCAGTGGCGACAGGGTGACCTACGAGCAGTACTTC

size: once
D: TRBD1
J: TRBJ2-6
V: TRBV3-1/TRBV3-2
CDR3: CASSQQGVGANVLTF
DNA: TGTGCCAGCAGCCAACAGGGGGTCGGGGCCAACGTCCTGACTTTC

size: -
D: TRBD1
J: TRBJ2-5
V: TRBV19
CDR3: CASSISQGEVWDQETQYF
DNA: TGTGCCAGTAGTATTTCACAGGGGGAAGTTTGGGACCAAGAGACCCAGTACTTC

size: -
D: TRBD1
J: TRBJ2-7
V: TRBV14
CDR3: CASSPDRGFYEQYF
DNA: TGTGCCAGCAGCCCCGACAGGGGGTTCTACGAGCAGTACTTC

size: -
D: -
J: TRBJ1-1
V: TRBV7-9
CDR3: CASSLGWGRGNTEAFF
DNA: TGTGCCAGCAGCTTAGGATGGGGCAGGGGGAACACTGAAGCTTTCTTT

size: few
D: TRBD2
J: TRBJ2-1
V: TRBV2
CDR3: CASTPLQGLAGRNEQFF
DNA: TGTGCCAGCACCCCCCTTCAAGGACTAGCGGGCCGAAATGAGCAGTTCTTC

size: -
D: -
J: TRBJ2-5
V: TRBV15
CDR3: CATSRGGDQETQYF
DNA: TGTGCCACCAGCAGAGGGGGGGACCAAGAGACCCAGTACTTC

size: -
D: TRBD1
J: TRBJ2-7
V: TRBV18
CDR3: CASSPGGQGDHEQYF
DNA: TGTGCCAGCTCACCTGGGGGACAGGGGGACCACGAGCAGTACTTC

size: -
D: -
J: TRBJ1-4
V: TRBV4-3
CDR3: CASSLVATNEKLFF
DNA: TGCGCCAGCAGCCTTGTAGCAACTAATGAAAAACTGTTTTTT

size: few
D: TRBD1
J: TRBJ2-5
V: TRBV24-1
CDR3: CATSDSTPDRTPLETQYF
DNA: TGTGCCACCAGTGATTCTACCCCGGACAGGACCCCCTTAGAGACCCAGTACTTC

size: -
D: TRBD1
J: TRBJ1-1
V: TRBV18
CDR3: CASSPAGGTEAFF
DNA: TGTGCCAGCTCACCGGCAGGGGGGACTGAAGCTTTCTTT

size: once
D: -
J: TRBJ2-7
V: TRBV6-2/TRBV6-3
CDR3: CASSRGAYEQYF
DNA: TGTGCCAGCAGCCGGGGAGCCTACGAGCAGTACTTC

size: -
D: TRBD1
J: TRBJ1-5
V: TRBV30
CDR3: CAWSVGTGRGNQPQHF
DNA: TGTGCCTGGAGTGTTGGGACAGGGCGAGGCAATCAGCCCCAGCATTTT

size: -
D: TRBD1
J: TRBJ2-7
V: TRBV27
CDR3: CASSLYPGQGAYEQYF
DNA: TGTGCCAGCAGTTTGTATCCGGGACAGGGGGCCTACGAGCAGTACTTC

size: -
D: TRBD2
J: TRBJ2-1
V: TRBV5-1
CDR3: CASSLGGLAGVGEQFF
DNA: TGCGCCAGCAGCCTGGGGGGACTAGCGGGAGTTGGTGAGCAGTTCTTC

size: -
D: -
J: TRBJ1-3
V: TRBV4-2
CDR3: CASSQATDDSGNTIYF
DNA: TGTGCCAGCAGCCAGGCGACAGATGACTCTGGAAACACCATATATTTT

size: -
D: -
J: TRBJ2-3
V: TRBV9
CDR3: CASSVVGVSTDTQYF
DNA: TGTGCCAGCAGCGTAGTCGGGGTTAGCACAGATACGCAGTATTTT

size: -
D: TRBD2
J: TRBJ2-1
V: TRBV7-2
CDR3: CASSRIGTSGNNEQFF
DNA: TGTGCCAGCAGCCGTATCGGGACTAGCGGGAACAATGAGCAGTTCTTC

size: -
D: -
J: TRBJ1-2
V: TRBV28
CDR3: CASSLYAGYGYTF
DNA: TGTGCCAGCAGTTTATACGCGGGCTATGGCTACACCTTC

size: -
D: -
J: TRBJ1-5
V: TRBV28
CDR3: CASSHGQFNQPQHF
DNA: TGTGCCAGCAGCCACGGACAGTTTAATCAGCCCCAGCATTTT

size: -
D: TRBD1
J: TRBJ1-5
V: TRBV28
CDR3: CASSLPRQGASNQPQHF
DNA: TGTGCCAGCAGTCTACCTCGACAGGGGGCTAGCAATCAGCCCCAGCATTTT

size: few
D: TRBD1
J: TRBJ2-7
V: TRBV19
CDR3: CASSIGGQGSYEQYF
DNA: TGTGCCAGTAGTATAGGGGGACAGGGGTCCTACGAGCAGTACTTC

size: -
D: TRBD2
J: TRBJ2-1
V: TRBV12-3/TRBV12-4
CDR3: CASGRGGYNEQFF
DNA: TGTGCCAGCGGGCGGGGAGGGTACAATGAGCAGTTCTTC

size: -
D: -
J: TRBJ1-2
V: TRBV2
CDR3: CATREHTF
DNA: TGTGCCACCAGGGAGCACACCTTC

size: -
D: -
J: TRBJ2-2
V: TRBV5-1
CDR3: CASTPNANTGELFF
DNA: TGCGCCAGCACCCCTAACGCGAACACCGGGGAGCTGTTTTTT